A single sample is the source of the 4 T cell receptor beta chains below, sequenced in a study of Graves' ophthalmopathy and Graves' hyperthyroidism. Amplifying from RNA transcripts, the study obtained TCR beta CDR3 regions. HTBI primers were used in a first-round RT-PCR, which preceded a second-round multiplex PCR. TCRdb redid the calling of the multiplex PCR reads with MiXCR, one entry per CDR3 protein. The data contain under 350,000 distinct CDR3 sequences, 15% to 20% of them singletons. The sequenced material came from peripheral blood. All receptors derive from an adult man with Graves' ophthalmopathy.

This chain joins TRBV3-1 and TRBJ2-5; TRBD1 agrees at 9 bases. Trimming at V came to 3 bases and at J to 5 bases, leaving 7 bases not matched to a gene. The CDR3 length is 15 residues. The germline CDR1 and CDR2 sequences are LGHDT and YNNKEL (reference sequence). CDR3 nucleotide sequence: TGTGCCAGCAGCCACCTGGACAGGGGAGGCGAGACCCAGTACTTC. This encodes CASSHLDRGGETQYF.

In its sample, this clonotype was seen many times. The chain couples TRBV7-2 to TRBJ2-5; no clear D. V was trimmed by 5 bases and J by 1 base, leaving 8 bases between them. Looked up from germline, CDR1 is SGHTA and CDR2 is FQGNSA. This CDR3 is built from 13 residues. Here the CDR3 reads CASSRRFQETQYF. The CDR3 DNA follows: TGTGCCAGCAGCCGCCGTTTCCAAGAGACCCAGTACTTC.

This clonotype was observed at least ten times. This chain uses TRBV20-1 with TRBJ2-7; 7 bases are shared with TRBD1. The CDR3 contains 11 residues. Per germline, CDR1 DFQATT and CDR2 SNEGSKA (reference sequence). V lost 6 bases and J lost 6; bases outside the gene matches: 5. The CDR3 DNA reads TGCAGTGCAATGACAGGGTTCGAGCAGTACTTC. It codes for CSAMTGFEQYF.

There are a few counts of this clonotype. A much larger clone lies one base from this, so it may be a read error. V usage is TRBV2 and J usage is TRBJ2-7; 9 bases match TRBD2. Trimming at V came to 6 bases and at J to 4 bases, leaving 7 bases not matched to a gene. The germline V gene has CDR1 SNHLY and CDR2 FYNNEI. The CDR3 is 14 amino acids. CDR3 DNA sequence: TGTGCCAGCAGCAGCGGGAGGCTTGAGTACGAGCAGTACTTC. It is translated as CASSSGRLEYEQYF. The whole variable domain, filled in from reference TRBV2 and TRBJ2-7, reads EPEVTQTPSHQVTQMGQEVILRCVPISNHLYFYWYRQILGQKVEFLVSFYNNEISEKSEIFDDQFSVERPDGSNFTLKIRSTKLEDSAMYFCASSSGRLEYEQYFGPGTRLTVT.